The next 2 T cell receptor beta chains were all read from a single sample in a study of shared clonotypes between healthy human individuals. Profiled with immunoSEQ multiplex PCR; TCRdb holds only in-frame clones, not every one. The sample gives some 240,000 clones, 50% to 80% of which show up once; roughly 10% is in the top ten. Sequenced: memory CD4+ T cells sorted from blood. The subset here: CD45RA-negative fraction. The receptors here all came from a young man in good health.

The chain combines TRBV23-1 with TRBJ2-7; the D is unclear. TRBV23-1 is given ORF status, its function remaining uncertain. Trimming removed 2 bases at V and 0 bases at J, with 14 bases between. This CDR3 spans 16 amino acids. The CDR3 DNA is TGCGCCAGCAGTCAAAAGATTCTTCCCAGCTCCTACGAGCAGTACTTC. Its protein is CASSQKILPSSYEQYF.

V gene TRBV7-9 combines with J gene TRBJ1-2, with 10 bases fitting TRBD1. V lost 5 bases and J lost 5; bases outside the gene matches: 5. The CDR3 loop spans 14 amino acids. Germline loops: CDR1 SEHNR, CDR2 FQNEAQ (reference sequence). The CDR3 bases are TGTGCCAGCAGCCCAGGACAGGGGGAGTATGGCTACACCTTC. As protein: CASSPGQGEYGYTF.